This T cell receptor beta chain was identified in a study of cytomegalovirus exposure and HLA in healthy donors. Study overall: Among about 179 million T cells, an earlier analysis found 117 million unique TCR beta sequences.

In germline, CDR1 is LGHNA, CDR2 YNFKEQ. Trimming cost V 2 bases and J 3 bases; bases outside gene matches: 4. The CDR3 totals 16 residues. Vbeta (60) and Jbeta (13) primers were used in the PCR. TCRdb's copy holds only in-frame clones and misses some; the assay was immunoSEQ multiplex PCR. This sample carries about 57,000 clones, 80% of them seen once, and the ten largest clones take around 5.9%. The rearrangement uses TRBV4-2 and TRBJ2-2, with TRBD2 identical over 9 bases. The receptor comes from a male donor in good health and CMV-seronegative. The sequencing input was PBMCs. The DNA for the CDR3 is TGTGCCAGCAGCCAACGGCGGGGGGGCGACACCGGGGAGCTGTTTTTT. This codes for CASSQRRGGDTGELFF.